This T cell receptor (beta chain) was obtained from a study of response to subunit inactivated influenza vaccine listed by TCRdb under 2018. About the study as a whole: Deep quantitative profiling of the T cell receptor repertoire was used in the study to follow responses to a trivalent subunit inactivated influenza vaccine. Here is what the overall study found, with its caveats: The authors proposed that each seasonal influenza vaccination may bring in only a limited number of new T cells.

The method was RT-PCR. The instrument was an Illumina HiSeq 2500. TCRdb reworked the public reads: Q25 trimming with fastp, MiXCR clone assembly, productive beta chains retained. For every CDR3 protein sequence, its rows merge into one entry that carries the most common genes and DNA. In this sample the table shows about 500,000 distinct CDR3 sequences, 15% to 20% of which occur a single time. The ten most abundant clones make up 2.5% to 3.5% of the sample. The germline V and J ends show losses of 5 bases and 0 bases respectively, and no gene match explains 10 bases of the junction. From cysteine to phenylalanine, the CDR3 is 16 amino acids long. Only the CDR3 DNA stays, 48 bases, in frame from base 1. From a lookup of the germline V gene, CDR1 and CDR2 are SGHRS and YFSETQ. This clonotype was detected many times. Its antigen is not yet known. No quality values exist for individual bases; no much larger clone is one base distant.

This sequence uses TRBV5-1 and TRBJ2-5, with 7 bases matching TRBD1. The material sequenced was CD4+ T cells sorted from PBMCs, taken 23 months after vaccination. The sequence derives from a man aged 50-75 years who received an inactivated influenza vaccine. Donor details come from another sample of the same person, matched by shared clones. The CDR3 sequence is CASRSRGGRNQETQYF. The sequenced DNA: TGCGCCAGCAGATCCCGAGGGGGCAGAAACCAAGAGACCCAGTACTTC.